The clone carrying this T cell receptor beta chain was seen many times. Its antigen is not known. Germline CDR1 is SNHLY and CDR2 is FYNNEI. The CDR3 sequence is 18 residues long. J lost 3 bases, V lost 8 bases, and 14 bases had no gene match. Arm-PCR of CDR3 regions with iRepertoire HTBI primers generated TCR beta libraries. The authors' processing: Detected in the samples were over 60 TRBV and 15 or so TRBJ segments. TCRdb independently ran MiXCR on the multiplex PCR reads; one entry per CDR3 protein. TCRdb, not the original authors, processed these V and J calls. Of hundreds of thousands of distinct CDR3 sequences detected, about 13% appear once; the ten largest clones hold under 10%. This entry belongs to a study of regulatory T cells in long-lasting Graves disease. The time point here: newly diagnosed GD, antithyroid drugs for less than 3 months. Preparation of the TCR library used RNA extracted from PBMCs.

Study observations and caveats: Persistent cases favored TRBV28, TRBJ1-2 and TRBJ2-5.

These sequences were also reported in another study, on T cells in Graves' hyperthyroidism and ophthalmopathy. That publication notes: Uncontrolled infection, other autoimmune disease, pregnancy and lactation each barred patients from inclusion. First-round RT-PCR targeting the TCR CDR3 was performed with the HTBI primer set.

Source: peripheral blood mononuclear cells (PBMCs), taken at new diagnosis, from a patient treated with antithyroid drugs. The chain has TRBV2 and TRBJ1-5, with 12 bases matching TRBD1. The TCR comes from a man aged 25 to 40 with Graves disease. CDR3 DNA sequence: TGTGCCAGCGGACACAATAGGGGGACAGGGGGCTCCAATCAGCCCCAGCATTTT. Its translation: CASGHNRGTGGSNQPQHF.